A single sample gave rise to the 28 T cell receptor beta chains below, sequenced in a study of T cell responses to AZD1222 COVID-19 vaccine. The data were produced by immunoSEQ multiplex PCR, yet TCRdb's version contains in-frame clones alone and is incomplete. The data hold some 250,000 clones, with 85% to 95% observed a single time. The source was peripheral blood, collected 28 days after the second AZD1222 dose. The origin of the receptors is an adult who received the AZD1222 COVID-19 vaccine.

The chain employs TRBV4-2 and TRBJ1-4; D remains ambiguous. Germline CDR1 LGHNA, CDR2 YNFKEQ. The CDR3 runs to 17 residues. V shed 0 bases and J shed 0 bases, with 11 bases lying between them. Here the CDR3 reads CASSQDPTAATNEKLFF. DNA for the CDR3: TGTGCCAGCAGCCAAGACCCGACCGCTGCAACTAATGAAAAACTGTTTTTT.

This clone was recorded once. The chain couples TRBV15 to TRBJ1-5; possibly TRBD1 for D (5 bases). V was pared by 1 base and J by 2 bases, with 12 bases between. Germline values: CDR1 LNHNV, CDR2 YYDKDF (reference sequence). The CDR3 covers 16 residues. DNA for the CDR3: TGTGCCACCAGCAGAGGCTGGCAGGGCCGCAATCAGCCCCAGCATTTT. Amino acids: CATSRGWQGRNQPQHF.

V is TRBV6-4 and J is TRBJ2-7; a weak D match, TRBD2 (6 bases). CDR3 length equals 13 residues. Trimming shortened V by 7 bases and J by 2 bases, and 12 bases separated the two germline ends. Germline CDR1 reads MRHNA; CDR2 reads SNTAGT. The CDR3 loop is CASTHGGTYEQYF. The CDR3 bases are TGTGCCAGCACCCATGGGGGGACCTACGAGCAGTACTTC.

The chain carries TRBV7-9 and TRBJ2-1; the D gene is possibly TRBD2 (6 bases). The CDR3 runs to 15 residues. V lost 8 bases to trimming and J lost 4 bases, with 18 bases between them. Germline V gives CDR1 SEHNR, CDR2 FQNEAQ (reference sequence). CDR3 nucleotide sequence: TGTGCCAGCGCGAAAATAGCGGTGTCTTACAATGAGCAGTTCTTC. Its translation: CASAKIAVSYNEQFF.

This clone was observed a single time. The chain recombines TRBV28 with TRBJ1-3; D gene uncertain. Trimming pared 9 bases from V and 4 bases from J, leaving 16 bases between. Germline loops: CDR1 MDHEN, CDR2 SYDVKM. This CDR3 has 14 residues. CDR3 sequence (DNA): TGTGCCAGTACGTTGTGGGCAGAGGGAAACACCATATATTTT. Protein: CASTLWAEGNTIYF.

The chain carries TRBV5-1 and TRBJ2-7, with D uncertain. V dropped 8 bases and J dropped 11 bases, with 11 bases sitting between them. This CDR3 has 9 residues. CDR1 is SGHRS, CDR2 YFSETQ, per germline. The CDR3 region is CASLLVEYF. CDR3 in DNA: TGCGCCAGTCTACTTGTGGAGTACTTC.

V usage is TRBV30 and J usage is TRBJ1-1; no clear D. This CDR3 contains 16 residues. The V gene lost 8 bases and the J gene lost 1 base, with 23 bases spanning the gap. In germline, CDR1 is GTSNPN, CDR2 SVGIG (reference sequence). The CDR3 reads CAAMRAAPTSNTEAFF. CDR3 DNA: TGTGCCGCCATGCGGGCAGCTCCTACTTCGAACACTGAAGCTTTCTTT.

CDR3 loop: CASSWDTQGDTQYF. For the CDR3, the DNA is TGCGCCAGCAGCTGGGACACCCAAGGAGATACGCAGTATTTT. The chain carries TRBV5-1 and TRBJ2-3; a weak D match, TRBD1 (6 bases). Per the germline V gene, CDR1 is SGHRS and CDR2 is YFSETQ. CDR3 length: 14 amino acids. V lost 3 bases, J lost 5 bases, and 13 bases lay in between.

The chain employs TRBV21-1 and TRBJ2-7; the tabulated D call, TRBD1, remains unverified against the DNA. TRBV21-1 is reported as a pseudogene. This CDR3 contains 15 residues. In DNA, the CDR3 is TGTGCCAGCAGCCTGTACGGGACAGGGGGGTACGAGCAGTACTTC. Translating gives CASSLYGTGGYEQYF.

The chain recombines TRBV6-5 with TRBJ1-3; TRBD1 agrees at 7 bases. V shed 8 bases, J shed 0 bases, and the junction held 4 bases outside the gene matches. CDR1 MNHEY and CDR2 SVGAGI come from the germline V gene. The CDR3 length is 14 residues. CDR3 in DNA: TGTGCCAGCCGGACAGGAAACTCTGGAAACACCATATATTTT. Amino acids: CASRTGNSGNTIYF.

The chain is built from TRBV19 and TRBJ2-2, with D possibly called TRBD1 or TRBD2 (6 bases each). V lost 7 bases and J 4 bases, leaving 16 bases between the germline ends. The CDR3 has 15 amino acids. Germline CDR1 and CDR2: LNHDA and SQIVND (reference sequence). The CDR3 loop is CASKQNGGVTGELFF. DNA for the CDR3: TGTGCCAGTAAACAAAACGGGGGCGTCACCGGGGAGCTGTTTTTT.

The V gene is TRBV19, the J gene TRBJ1-2; the match to TRBD1 covers 9 bases. Germline values: CDR1 LNHDA, CDR2 SQIVND (reference sequence). CDR3 length: 15 residues. The V and J ends lost 5 bases and 4 bases, in that order; junction bases with no gene match: 8. The CDR3 spells CASSEGTGQAYGYTF. CDR3 nucleotide sequence: TGTGCCAGTAGTGAAGGGACAGGGCAAGCCTATGGCTACACCTTC.

The chain has TRBV28 and TRBJ1-4; unclear D gene. The V gene lost 3 bases and the J gene lost 4 bases, with 12 bases spanning the gap. There are 15 residues in the CDR3. Germline V gene lookup returns CDR1 MDHEN and CDR2 SYDVKM. The CDR3 coding sequence is TGTGCCAGCAGTTTGGAGGGTGTGGGTAATGAAAAACTGTTTTTT. It yields the protein CASSLEGVGNEKLFF.

CDR3 coding DNA: TGTGCCAGCAGCTTGAGGGGTACTGAAGCTTTCTTT. Its translation is CASSLRGTEAFF. This chain links TRBV5-6 with TRBJ1-1; TRBD1 is a possible D gene (5 bases). CDR1 is SGHDT and CDR2 is YYEEEE in the germline V gene. V was pared by 1 base and J by 5 bases, with 6 bases between. This CDR3 is built from 12 residues.

The genes are TRBV19 and TRBJ1-2, with D perhaps TRBD1 (6 bases). This CDR3 is 14 amino acids long. The germline CDR1 and CDR2 sequences are LNHDA and SQIVND (reference sequence). V shed 3 bases and J shed 4 bases, with 12 bases lying between them. The CDR3 coding sequence is TGTGCCAGTAGTATGGACTTAGGGGGCTATGGCTACACCTTC. Protein sequence: CASSMDLGGYGYTF.

This chain uses TRBV19 with TRBJ1-3; D unclear. V was pared by 5 bases and J by 0 bases, with 14 bases between. CDR1 and CDR2 from the germline V gene are LNHDA and SQIVND (reference sequence). This CDR3 has 16 amino acids. In DNA, the CDR3 is TGTGCCAGTAGTCCGATACAGATGAGCTCTGGAAACACCATATATTTT. As protein: CASSPIQMSSGNTIYF. Variable domain in full (rest from reference TRBV19 and TRBJ1-3): DGGITQSPKYLFRKEGQNVTLSCEQNLNHDAMYWYRQDPGQGLRLIYYSQIVNDFQKGDIAEGYSVSREKKESFPLTVTSAQKNPTAFYLCASSPIQMSSGNTIYFGEGSWLTVV.

This chain connects TRBV5-1 to TRBJ2-1; 13 positions agree with TRBD2. The ends lost 1 base at V and 9 bases at J; junction bases unmatched: 16. Per germline, CDR1 SGHRS and CDR2 YFSETQ. CDR3 length: 19 amino acids. DNA for the CDR3: TGCGCCAGCAGCTTGTCGGGCGGACTAGCGGGAGCCGGGGAGGGTGAGCAGTTCTTC. Its protein is CASSLSGGLAGAGEGEQFF.

This chain connects TRBV20-1 to TRBJ2-4; D is uncertain. Germline V CDR1 and CDR2: DFQATT, SNEGSKA (reference sequence). The CDR3 totals 13 residues. The V gene lost 3 bases and the J gene lost 2 bases, with 8 bases spanning the gap. The CDR3: CSASIETKNIQYF. Here the CDR3 DNA reads TGCAGTGCTAGTATAGAGACCAAAAACATTCAGTACTTC.

V usage is TRBV5-1 and J usage is TRBJ1-2; 8 bases align to TRBD1. Trimming at V came to 4 bases and at J to 0 bases, leaving 8 bases not matched to a gene. Germline V lookup: CDR1 SGHRS, CDR2 YFSETQ. The CDR3 consists of 16 residues. DNA of the CDR3: TGCGCCAGCAGCGGGACGGGACAGGAAGCTAACTATGGCTACACCTTC. Translation: CASSGTGQEANYGYTF.

The chain couples TRBV10-3 to TRBJ1-6, with TRBD1 identical over 10 bases. The CDR3 length is 15 residues. Germline V gene lookup returns CDR1 ENHRY and CDR2 SYGVKD. The V gene end was trimmed by 4 bases and the J gene end by 7 bases; junction bases not matched to a gene: 4. CDR3 protein: CAISAKTGGNSPLHF. As DNA, the CDR3 is TGTGCCATCAGTGCTAAGACAGGGGGCAATTCACCCCTCCACTTT.

This clone was seen a handful of times. This chain links TRBV6-5 with TRBJ1-2, with D possibly TRBD1 on 5 matching bases. The CDR3 extends over 13 amino acids. V shed 6 bases and J shed 6 bases, with 14 bases lying between them. The V gene's germline CDR1 is MNHEY and CDR2 SVGAGI. The CDR3 is CASRPGGGDGYTF. For the CDR3, the DNA is TGTGCCAGCAGACCCGGGGGAGGAGATGGCTACACCTTC.

The V call is TRBV29-1, the J call TRBJ2-3; TRBD2 might be the D (6 bases). The CDR3 has 13 residues. Trimming cost V 7 bases and J 5 bases, with 16 bases left between them. Germline V CDR1 and CDR2: SQVTM, ANQGSEA. The CDR3, as DNA: TGCAGCGCTGGGCGGGGCGTGGGAGATACGCAGTATTTT. This gives the protein CSAGRGVGDTQYF.

The chain recombines TRBV3-1 (or the pseudogene TRBV3-2) with TRBJ1-6; 7 bases are a match to TRBD1. The ends lost 4 bases at V and 4 bases at J; junction bases unmatched: 4. The CDR3 length is 15 residues. Germline assignment: CDR1 LGHDT and CDR2 YNNKEL (reference sequence). CDR3 in DNA: TGTGCCAGCAGCCGTGGACAGGCATATAATTCACCCCTCCACTTT. Translated, it gives CASSRGQAYNSPLHF.

The V gene is TRBV5-1, the J gene TRBJ2-3, with D hard to call. V lost 0 bases and J 5 bases, leaving 10 bases between the germline ends. The germline gives CDR1 SGHRS, CDR2 YFSETQ. The CDR3 sequence is 14 residues long. CDR3 loop: CASSLGEHKDTQYF. CDR3 DNA: TGCGCCAGCAGCTTGGGAGAGCATAAAGATACGCAGTATTTT.

This rearrangement joins TRBV30 to TRBJ2-2, with 9 positions matching TRBD1. The CDR3 contains 15 residues. Germline loops: CDR1 GTSNPN, CDR2 SVGIG (reference sequence). After removal of 0 bases from V and 1 base from J, the junction contained 0 bases not matched to a gene. The CDR3 nucleotides read TGTGCCTGGAGTGTGGGACAGGGGAACACCGGGGAGCTGTTTTTT. It specifies CAWSVGQGNTGELFF.

The V gene is TRBV9, the J gene TRBJ2-1; 8 bases are a match to TRBD2. The CDR3 runs 16 residues. Trimming at V came to 0 bases and at J to 4 bases, leaving 6 bases not matched to a gene. Germline V gene data show CDR1 as SGDLS and CDR2 as YYNGEE. The CDR3 bases are TGTGCCAGCAGCGTAGTCGGGCGGGGGGCTTACAATGAGCAGTTCTTC. Translating gives CASSVVGRGAYNEQFF.

The chain employs TRBV15 and TRBJ1-6; 9 bases are shared with TRBD1. V dropped 6 bases and J dropped 10; count of bases not matched to a gene: 4. Germline values: CDR1 LNHNV, CDR2 YYDKDF (reference sequence). The CDR3 runs 13 residues. CDR3 in DNA: TGTGCCACCAGAACGGACAGGGGATCACCCCTCCACTTT. Residues: CATRTDRGSPLHF.

The chain uses TRBV28 and TRBJ2-7; D uncertain. V lost 7 bases, J lost 2 bases, and 9 bases lay in between. The CDR3 runs to 12 residues. Per germline, CDR1 MDHEN and CDR2 SYDVKM. The chain's CDR3 is CASTTIPYEQYF. The CDR3, as DNA: TGTGCCAGCACCACAATTCCCTACGAGCAGTACTTC.